This is a list of T cell receptor beta chains from one sample in a study of shared clonotypes between healthy human individuals. Assay used: immunoSEQ multiplex PCR; TCRdb lists only in-frame clones, some missing. The data show around 2.5 million clones, with roughly 93% seen just once and about 0.39% held by the top ten. Sequencing was carried out using naive CD4+ T cells from PBMCs. These receptors came from a man aged 18 to 29 in good health. Some clones in this sample may be carry-over from other donors' samples. CDR3s include the opening cysteine and the closing phenylalanine or tryptophan. D genes are given only for firm matches. Clone size appears in some rows only: once, few, many, or a class for an expanded clone.

v_gene	d_gene	j_gene	abundance	CDR3aa	CDR3nt
TRBV28	-	TRBJ2-4	-	CASSPGDVAKNIQYF	TGTGCCAGCAGTCCCGGGGATGTAGCCAAAAACATTCAGTACTTC
TRBV5-1	TRBD1	TRBJ2-5	-	CASRPGTVLQETQYF	TGCGCCAGCAGGCCCGGGACAGTTCTGCAAGAGACCCAGTACTTC
TRBV29-1	TRBD1	TRBJ1-5	-	CSAAGRGSNQPQHF	TGCAGCGCCGCCGGCAGGGGGTCCAATCAGCCCCAGCATTTT
TRBV5-1	TRBD2	TRBJ2-1	-	CASNPGTSGSPYNEQFF	TGCGCCAGCAACCCTGGGACTAGCGGGAGTCCCTACAATGAGCAGTTCTTC
TRBV4-1	TRBD1	TRBJ2-3	-	CASSTGQVVDTQYF	TGCGCCAGCAGTACAGGACAGGTCGTGGATACGCAGTATTTT
TRBV2	TRBD2	TRBJ2-3	-	CASSGGRADTQYF	TGTGCCAGCAGTGGCGGGAGGGCAGATACGCAGTATTTT
TRBV5-1	TRBD2	TRBJ2-1	-	CASSSTSGRNEQFF	TGCGCCAGCAGCTCGACTAGCGGGAGAAATGAGCAGTTCTTC
TRBV28	-	TRBJ2-7	once	CASTSFDNSYEQYF	TGTGCCAGCACTTCTTTTGACAACTCCTACGAGCAGTACTTC
TRBV5-1	-	TRBJ1-3	once	CASSSQGSSGNTIYF	TGCGCCAGCAGCTCCCAGGGGTCCTCTGGAAACACCATATATTTT
TRBV28	TRBD1	TRBJ2-7	-	CASSPHRGRYEQYF	TGTGCCAGCAGTCCGCACAGGGGGCGCTACGAGCAGTACTTC
TRBV11-1	-	TRBJ2-5	-	CASSMAGTETQYF	TGTGCCAGCAGCATGGCGGGTACGGAGACCCAGTACTTC
TRBV10-3	-	TRBJ2-1	-	CAIKAGLDFYNEQFF	TGTGCCATCAAAGCAGGGCTGGACTTCTACAATGAGCAGTTCTTC
TRBV9	TRBD2	TRBJ2-2	-	CASSAGLLNTGELFF	TGTGCCAGCAGCGCGGGACTACTGAACACCGGGGAGCTGTTTTTT
TRBV18	-	TRBJ2-5	once	CASSPVRGAQETQYF	TGTGCCAGCTCACCCGTAAGGGGGGCCCAAGAGACCCAGTACTTC
TRBV6-6	-	TRBJ1-1	-	CASRDHRGGEAFF	TGTGCCAGCAGAGACCATCGGGGAGGTGAAGCTTTCTTT
TRBV28	-	TRBJ1-4	once	CASSLRLTNEKLFF	TGTGCCAGCAGTTTGCGGTTGACTAATGAAAAACTGTTTTTT
TRBV7-9	TRBD1	TRBJ1-2	-	CASSPHQGVYGYTF	TGTGCCAGCAGCCCCCATCAGGGGGTGTATGGCTACACCTTC
TRBV5-1	TRBD1	TRBJ1-4	-	CASSLEGQGGEKLFF	TGCGCCAGCAGCCTGGAGGGACAGGGAGGCGAAAAACTGTTTTTT
TRBV6-5	TRBD2	TRBJ2-2	-	CASSPPGGGTGELFF	TGTGCCAGCAGTCCCCCCGGGGGGGGCACCGGGGAGCTGTTTTTT
TRBV5-4	TRBD1	TRBJ2-5	-	CASSLKGAGQETQYF	TGTGCCAGCAGCTTGAAGGGGGCGGGCCAAGAGACCCAGTACTTC
TRBV19	-	TRBJ2-2	-	CASSIIQGPGELFF	TGTGCCAGTAGTATAATTCAAGGACCCGGGGAGCTGTTTTTT
TRBV6-6	-	TRBJ2-1	-	CASSSQGNEQFF	TGTGCCAGCAGTTCACAGGGCAATGAGCAGTTCTTC
TRBV27	-	TRBJ1-2	-	CASSSGRRTNYGYTF	TGTGCCAGCAGTTCTGGTCGAAGAACTAACTATGGCTACACCTTC
TRBV14	TRBD2	TRBJ2-7	-	CASSRFSGGVGEQYF	TGTGCCAGCAGCCGCTTTTCGGGAGGAGTCGGTGAGCAGTACTTC
TRBV5-1	-	TRBJ2-2	-	CASLEDTATGELFF	TGCGCCAGCCTCGAGGACACTGCGACCGGGGAGCTGTTTTTT
TRBV28	TRBD1	TRBJ2-7	-	CASSSPGQGDEQYF	TGTGCCAGCAGTTCTCCGGGACAGGGAGACGAGCAGTACTTC
TRBV7-3	TRBD2	TRBJ2-3	-	CASSRRGLAGGPGDTQYF	TGTGCCAGCAGCCGAAGGGGACTAGCGGGAGGGCCTGGAGATACGCAGTATTTT
TRBV20-1	TRBD1	TRBJ2-7	once	CSAMRQGEQYF	TGCAGTGCTATGAGACAGGGCGAGCAGTACTTC
TRBV6-4	TRBD2	TRBJ2-1	-	CASSVHPPGLASNNEQFF	TGTGCCAGCAGTGTCCACCCACCGGGACTAGCGTCTAACAATGAGCAGTTCTTC
TRBV9	-	TRBJ2-4	once	CASSVPGIDIQYF	TGTGCCAGCAGCGTACCAGGGATAGACATTCAGTACTTC
TRBV11-2	TRBD2	TRBJ2-1	-	CASSPRTSGLYNEQFF	TGTGCCAGCAGCCCCAGGACTAGCGGGCTATACAATGAGCAGTTCTTC
TRBV6-1	-	TRBJ1-2	-	CASSDLSSSYGYTF	TGTGCCAGCAGTGACCTGTCCTCGTCCTATGGCTACACCTTC
TRBV5-1	TRBD1	TRBJ1-4	-	CASSTGTGVEKLFF	TGCGCCAGCAGCACCGGGACAGGGGTCGAAAAACTGTTTTTT
TRBV28	-	TRBJ2-1	-	CASSLPRGYNEQFF	TGTGCCAGCAGTCTGCCGCGCGGCTACAATGAGCAGTTCTTC
TRBV5-1	TRBD2	TRBJ2-3	-	CASSLGGLAGDTQYF	TGCGCCAGCAGCTTGGGAGGGCTAGCGGGAGATACGCAGTATTTT
TRBV28	TRBD2	TRBJ2-3	-	CASSLRTSGISTDTQYF	TGTGCCAGCAGCCTCCGAACTAGCGGGATTAGCACAGATACGCAGTATTTT
TRBV6-5	-	TRBJ1-1	-	CASSAQRAEAFF	TGTGCCAGCAGTGCCCAGAGGGCTGAAGCTTTCTTT
TRBV7-2	TRBD1	TRBJ1-4	-	CASSPRGGLDEKLFF	TGTGCCAGCAGCCCCAGGGGGGGGCTCGATGAAAAACTGTTTTTT
TRBV7-9	-	TRBJ1-2	-	CASRRRGELIDRKEGYTF	TGTGCCAGCAGGAGACGTGGGGAGTTAATAGACAGGAAAGAAGGCTACACCTTC
TRBV4-3	-	TRBJ1-5	-	CASSQDSGPQHF	TGCGCCAGCAGCCAAGATAGTGGGCCCCAGCATTTT
TRBV7-3	-	TRBJ2-7	-	CASSLGGTYEQYF	TGTGCCAGCAGCTTGGGCGGAACCTACGAGCAGTACTTC
TRBV6-6	-	TRBJ1-5	-	CASRLFVSGDGQPQHF	TGTGCCAGCAGGTTATTTGTTTCGGGGGATGGTCAGCCCCAGCATTTT
TRBV12-5	-	TRBJ2-2	-	CASGLVGLCVVHGELFF	TGTGCTAGTGGTTTGGTAGGTTTATGTGTAGTGCACGGGGAGCTGTTTTTT